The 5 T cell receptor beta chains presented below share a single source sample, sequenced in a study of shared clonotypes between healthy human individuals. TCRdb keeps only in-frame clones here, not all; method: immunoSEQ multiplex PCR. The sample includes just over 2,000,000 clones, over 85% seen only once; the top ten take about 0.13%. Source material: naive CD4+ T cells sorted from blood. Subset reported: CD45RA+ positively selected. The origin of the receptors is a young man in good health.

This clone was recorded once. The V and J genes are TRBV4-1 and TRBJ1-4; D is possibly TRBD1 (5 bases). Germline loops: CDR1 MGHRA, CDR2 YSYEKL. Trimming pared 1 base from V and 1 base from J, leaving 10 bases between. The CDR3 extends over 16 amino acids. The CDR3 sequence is CASSQGQLLTNEKLFF. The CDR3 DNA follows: TGCGCCAGCAGCCAAGGACAGCTTCTAACTAATGAAAAACTGTTTTTT.

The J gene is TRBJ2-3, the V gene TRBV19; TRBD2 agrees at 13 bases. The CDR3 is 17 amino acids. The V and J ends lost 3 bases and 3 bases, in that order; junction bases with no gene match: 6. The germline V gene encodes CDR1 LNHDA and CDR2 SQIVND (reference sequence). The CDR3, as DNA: TGTGCCAGTAGTATCCTTACTAGCGGGGGGGGAACAGATACGCAGTATTTT. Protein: CASSILTSGGGTDTQYF.

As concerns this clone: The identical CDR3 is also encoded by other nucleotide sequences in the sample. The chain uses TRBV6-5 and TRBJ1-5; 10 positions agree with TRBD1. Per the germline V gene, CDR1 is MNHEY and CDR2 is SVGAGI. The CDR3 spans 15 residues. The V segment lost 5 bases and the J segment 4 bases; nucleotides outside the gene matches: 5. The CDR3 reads CASSRQGAGNQPQHF. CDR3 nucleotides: TGTGCCAGCAGTCGACAGGGGGCAGGTAATCAGCCCCAGCATTTT.

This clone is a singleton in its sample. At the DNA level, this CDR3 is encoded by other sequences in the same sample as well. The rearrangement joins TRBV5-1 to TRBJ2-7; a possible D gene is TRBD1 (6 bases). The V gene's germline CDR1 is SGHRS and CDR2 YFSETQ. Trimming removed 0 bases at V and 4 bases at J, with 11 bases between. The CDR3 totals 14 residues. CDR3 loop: CASSLVQGPYEQYF. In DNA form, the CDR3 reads TGCGCCAGCAGCTTGGTACAGGGCCCTTACGAGCAGTACTTC.

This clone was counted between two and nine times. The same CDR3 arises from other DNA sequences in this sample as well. The DNA for the CDR3 is TGTGCCAGCAGTGGGGAAGGGGGCTACGAGCAGTACTTC. Protein product: CASSGEGGYEQYF. The J gene is TRBJ2-7, the V gene TRBV6-1, with a tentative D call TRBD1 (6 bases). Germline V gene lookup returns CDR1 MNHNS and CDR2 SASEGT. V lost 4 bases and J lost 3, with 10 bases in between. The CDR3 has 13 amino acids.